This TCR beta chain was sequenced in a study of T cell changes during pregnancy in multiple sclerosis. Clones were sequenced by immunoSEQ multiplex PCR, and TCRdb holds only the in-frame ones, with some missing. In the table there are about 110,000 clones, roughly nine tenths of which are singletons. The sequence was obtained from a female donor with multiple sclerosis, enrolled in a pregnancy study. This specimen consisted of peripheral blood, obtained before pregnancy.

CDR3 amino acids: CASKFGGGPYNEQFF. In DNA, the CDR3 is TGTGCCAGCAAGTTCGGCGGGGGGCCTTACAATGAGCAGTTCTTC. The chain joins TRBV2 to TRBJ2-1; 8 bases map to TRBD2. The CDR3 has 15 amino acids. J lost 4 bases, V lost 7 bases, and 9 bases had no gene match. Germline V gene sequence: CDR1 SNHLY, CDR2 FYNNEI.